These 7 T cell receptor beta chains were all obtained from the same sample, sequenced in a study of cytomegalovirus exposure and HLA in healthy donors. This PCR relied on a set of 60 Vbeta primers and 13 Jbeta primers. The method was immunoSEQ multiplex PCR; TCRdb's version includes in-frame clones alone and lacks a portion of them. The sample contains about 62,000 clones, about three quarters of which appear only once. The sample taken for sequencing was PBMCs. These receptors originate from a man aged 35 to 55 in good health and CMV-seronegative.

CDR3 DNA sequence: TGCGCCAGCAGTGACGGTACTTTCAAATACGAGCAGTACTTC. Translated, it gives CASSDGTFKYEQYF. The chain employs TRBV10-2 and TRBJ2-7; D is undetermined. The CDR3 totals 14 residues. Trimming removed 3 bases at V and 4 bases at J, with 13 bases between. Germline assignment: CDR1 WSHSY and CDR2 SAAADI.

The rearrangement links TRBV25-1 to TRBJ1-3; TRBD1 matches at 8 bases. Germline lookup yields CDR1 MGHDK and CDR2 SYGVNS. The V gene end was trimmed by 6 bases and the J gene end by 3 bases; junction bases not matched to a gene: 4. The length of the CDR3 is 14 residues. In DNA, the CDR3 is TGTGCCAGCAGAGTACAGGGGGGTGGAAACACCATATATTTT. This encodes CASRVQGGGNTIYF.

The chain recombines TRBV6-6 with TRBJ1-3; no clear D. Germline V gene sequence: CDR1 MNHNY, CDR2 SVGAGI (reference sequence). Trimming took 2 bases from V and 0 from J, leaving 8 bases between them. The CDR3 is made up of 15 amino acids. This chain's CDR3 is CASSYPDSSGNTIYF. CDR3 sequence (DNA): TGTGCCAGCAGTTACCCAGATTCCTCTGGAAACACCATATATTTT.

This chain joins TRBV7-6 and TRBJ1-1; tentative D call: TRBD1 (5 bases). The CDR3 spans 14 residues. V dropped 4 bases and J dropped 1 base, with 10 bases sitting between them. Germline V lookup: CDR1 SGHVS, CDR2 FNYEAQ. This CDR3 is CASSSPGSNTEAFF. DNA of the CDR3: TGTGCCAGCAGCTCACCAGGGTCGAACACTGAAGCTTTCTTT.

The V gene is TRBV14, the J gene TRBJ2-5; 7 nucleotides agree with TRBD1. V shed 1 base, J shed 7 bases, and the junction held 6 bases outside the gene matches. Per the germline V gene, CDR1 is SGHDN and CDR2 is FVKESK. The CDR3 has 14 residues. The CDR3 here is CASSQGQGHGTQYF. CDR3 bases: TGTGCCAGCAGCCAAGGACAGGGACATGGGACCCAGTACTTC.

This clone was counted only a few times. The rearrangement joins TRBV7-9 to TRBJ1-2; a weak D match, TRBD1 (6 bases). CDR3 length equals 16 residues. The V gene's germline CDR1 is SEHNR and CDR2 FQNEAQ (reference sequence). V lost 4 bases and J lost 7, with 22 bases in between. Written as DNA, the CDR3 is TGTGCCAGCAGCTCCACCCCGGATCCGGGACAACGTGGCTACACCTTC. It codes for CASSSTPDPGQRGYTF.

V is TRBV7-9 and J is TRBJ1-6, with TRBD1 matching 8 bases. In germline, CDR1 is SEHNR, CDR2 FQNEAQ (reference sequence). This CDR3 contains 12 residues. V was clipped by 8 bases and J by 6 bases; unmatched bases: 0. This CDR3 is CASGQGNSPLHF. CDR3 DNA: TGTGCCAGCGGACAGGGTAATTCACCCCTCCACTTT.